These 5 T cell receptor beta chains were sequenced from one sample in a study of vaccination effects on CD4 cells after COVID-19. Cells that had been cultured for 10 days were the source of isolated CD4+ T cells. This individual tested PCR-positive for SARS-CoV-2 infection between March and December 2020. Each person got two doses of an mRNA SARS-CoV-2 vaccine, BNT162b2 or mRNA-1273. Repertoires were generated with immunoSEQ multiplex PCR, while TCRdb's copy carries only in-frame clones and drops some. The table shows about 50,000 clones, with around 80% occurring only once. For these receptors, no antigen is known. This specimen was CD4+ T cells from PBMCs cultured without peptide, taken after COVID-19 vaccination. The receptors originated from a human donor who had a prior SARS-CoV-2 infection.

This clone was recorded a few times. The DNA for the CDR3 is TGTGCCAGCAGCTTAGGCGGAGGAGAAAACTATGGCTACACCTTC. Protein: CASSLGGGENYGYTF. This chain connects TRBV11-3 to TRBJ1-2; no definite D call. This CDR3 is 15 amino acids long. Looked up from germline, CDR1 is SGHNT and CDR2 is YENEEA. Trimming took off 1 base at V and 2 bases at J, with 11 bases between the two ends. The full variable domain, its missing parts supplied by reference TRBV11-3 and TRBJ1-2, is EAGVVQSPRYKIIEKKQPVAFWCNPISGHNTLYWYLQNLGQGPELLIRYENEEAVDDSQLPKDRFSAERLKGVDSTLKIQPAELGDSAVYLCASSLGGGENYGYTFGSGTRLTVV.

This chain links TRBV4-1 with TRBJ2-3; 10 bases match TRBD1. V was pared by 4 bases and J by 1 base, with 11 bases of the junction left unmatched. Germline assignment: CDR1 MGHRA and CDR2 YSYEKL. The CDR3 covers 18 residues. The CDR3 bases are TGCGCCAGCAGCCGAGAAGACAGGGGGCGGTTGGGCACAGATACGCAGTATTTT. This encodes CASSREDRGRLGTDTQYF.

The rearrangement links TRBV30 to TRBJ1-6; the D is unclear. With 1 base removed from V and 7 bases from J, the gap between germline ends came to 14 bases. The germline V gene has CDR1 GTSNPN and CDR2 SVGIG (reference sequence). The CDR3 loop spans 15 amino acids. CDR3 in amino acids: CAWSGMSRINSPLHF. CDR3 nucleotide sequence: TGTGCCTGGAGTGGCATGAGTCGGATCAATTCACCCCTCCACTTT.

The CDR3 nucleotides are TGTGCCAGCAGTATGGGACTAGGGGAGAAATACGAGCAGTACTTC. It is translated as CASSMGLGEKYEQYF. The V gene is TRBV6-5, the J gene TRBJ2-7; 8 positions agree with TRBD2. The trim removed 5 bases at V and 4 bases at J, leaving 10 bases unmatched. Germline loops: CDR1 MNHEY, CDR2 SVGAGI. This CDR3 contains 15 residues.

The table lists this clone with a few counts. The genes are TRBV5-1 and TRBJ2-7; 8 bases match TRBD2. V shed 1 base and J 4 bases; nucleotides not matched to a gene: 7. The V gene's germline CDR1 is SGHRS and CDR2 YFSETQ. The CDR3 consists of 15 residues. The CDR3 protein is CASSLTGRGEYEQYF. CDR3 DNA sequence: TGCGCCAGCAGCTTGACCGGGAGGGGCGAATACGAGCAGTACTTC. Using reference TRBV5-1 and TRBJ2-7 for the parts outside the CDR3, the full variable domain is KAGVTQTPRYLIKTRGQQVTLSCSPISGHRSVSWYQQTPGQGLQFLFEYFSETQRNKGNFPGRFSGRQFSNSRSEMNVSTLELGDSALYLCASSLTGRGEYEQYFGPGTRLTVT.